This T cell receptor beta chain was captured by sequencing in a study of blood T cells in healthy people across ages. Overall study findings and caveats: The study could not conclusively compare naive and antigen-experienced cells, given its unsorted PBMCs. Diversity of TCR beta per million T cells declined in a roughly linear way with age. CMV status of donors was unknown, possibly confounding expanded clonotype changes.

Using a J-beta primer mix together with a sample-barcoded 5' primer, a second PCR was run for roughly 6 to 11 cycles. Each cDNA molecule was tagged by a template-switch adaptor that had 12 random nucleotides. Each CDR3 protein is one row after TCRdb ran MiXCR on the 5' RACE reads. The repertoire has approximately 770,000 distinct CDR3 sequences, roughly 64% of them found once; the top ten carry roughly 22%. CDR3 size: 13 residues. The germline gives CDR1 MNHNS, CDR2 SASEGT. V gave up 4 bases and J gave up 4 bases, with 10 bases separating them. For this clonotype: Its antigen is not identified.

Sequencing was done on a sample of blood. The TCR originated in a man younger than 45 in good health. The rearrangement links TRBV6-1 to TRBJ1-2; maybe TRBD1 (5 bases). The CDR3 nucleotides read TGTGCCAGCAGTGGAGGGGTGGTCTATGGCTACACCTTC. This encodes CASSGGVVYGYTF.